The rows below give T cell receptor beta chains drawn from one sample of a study of T-cell memory formation after mild COVID-19. A single record per CDR3 protein comes from TCRdb applying MiXCR to the 5' RACE reads. The sample consists of more than 120,000 distinct CDR3 sequences, about 6.1% of them appearing once. Sample: PBMCs or a T cell subset sorted from them (not recorded which). The receptors come from an adult woman who had mild COVID-19 (a few samples of this study predate the infection). Cell type and time point are not known. Both conserved end residues are part of each CDR3. The order of the fields is D gene, clone size, V gene, J gene, CDR3 DNA, CDR3 protein. D genes are given only for firm matches. Size is omitted from some rows. Given values are once, few, many or a class for expanded clones.

D gene: .; clone size: .; V gene: TRBV5-5; J gene: TRBJ1-5; CDR3 DNA: TGTGCCAGCAGCTGGGAGAGATTCACAGGGCGAGATAGCAATCAGCCCCAGCATTTT; CDR3 protein: CASSWERFTGRDSNQPQHF
D gene: TRBD2; clone size: few; V gene: TRBV10-3; J gene: TRBJ2-3; CDR3 DNA: TGTGCCATCAGTCCAGCGGGGTTCACAGATACGCAGTATTTT; CDR3 protein: CAISPAGFTDTQYF
D gene: .; clone size: .; V gene: TRBV2; J gene: TRBJ2-2; CDR3 DNA: TGTGCCAGCAGTGGAGAGACCACCGGGGAGCTGTTTTTT; CDR3 protein: CASSGETTGELFF
D gene: TRBD1; clone size: .; V gene: TRBV5-1; J gene: TRBJ1-2; CDR3 DNA: TGCGCCAGCAGCCCTGTCCAGGGACAGGGGTCGCGCTACACCTTC; CDR3 protein: CASSPVQGQGSRYTF
D gene: TRBD1; clone size: many; V gene: TRBV10-3; J gene: TRBJ2-7; CDR3 DNA: TGTGCCATCTCCGGGACAGTCACCGACGAGCAGTACTTC; CDR3 protein: CAISGTVTDEQYF
D gene: TRBD1; clone size: many; V gene: TRBV5-1; J gene: TRBJ1-1; CDR3 DNA: TGCGCCAGCAGCTGGACAGGAGACACTGAAGCTTTCTTT; CDR3 protein: CASSWTGDTEAFF
D gene: TRBD2; clone size: few; V gene: TRBV6-5; J gene: TRBJ2-1; CDR3 DNA: TGTGCCAGCAGTTACCGGGGACTAGCGGGAGCCTACAATGAGCAGTTCTTC; CDR3 protein: CASSYRGLAGAYNEQFF
D gene: TRBD1; clone size: .; V gene: TRBV5-1; J gene: TRBJ2-3; CDR3 DNA: TGCGCCAGCAGCTTGGACAGGGGAACCACAGATACGCAGTATTTT; CDR3 protein: CASSLDRGTTDTQYF
D gene: TRBD2; clone size: many; V gene: TRBV19; J gene: TRBJ2-1; CDR3 DNA: TGTGCCAGTAGTCGACTAGCGGGAGCCTACAATGAGCAGTTCTTC; CDR3 protein: CASSRLAGAYNEQFF
D gene: TRBD2; clone size: many; V gene: TRBV7-6; J gene: TRBJ2-3; CDR3 DNA: TGTGCCAGCAGCTTAGTGACAGCGGGGACTAGCACAGATACGCAGTATTTT; CDR3 protein: CASSLVTAGTSTDTQYF
D gene: .; clone size: few; V gene: TRBV12-3/TRBV12-4; J gene: TRBJ2-3; CDR3 DNA: TGTGCCAGCAGTTTAGGAGAGTCTACGCAGTATTTT; CDR3 protein: CASSLGESTQYF
D gene: .; clone size: .; V gene: TRBV6-6; J gene: TRBJ2-1; CDR3 DNA: TGTGCCAGCACGGTGAGCTCCTACAATGAGCAGTTCTTC; CDR3 protein: CASTVSSYNEQFF
D gene: TRBD1; clone size: .; V gene: TRBV4-2; J gene: TRBJ1-1; CDR3 DNA: TGTGCCAGCAGCCTATACTTGGGGACAGGGGGAGAAGCTTTCTTT; CDR3 protein: CASSLYLGTGGEAFF
D gene: TRBD1; clone size: many; V gene: TRBV7-6; J gene: TRBJ1-5; CDR3 DNA: TGTGCCAGCAGCCCGTCGACAGGGAAGTTCAATCAGCCCCAGCATTTT; CDR3 protein: CASSPSTGKFNQPQHF
D gene: TRBD1; clone size: many; V gene: TRBV27; J gene: TRBJ2-7; CDR3 DNA: TGTGCCAGCAGTTCAACAGGACCGACAGGGAATCACGAGCAGTACTTC; CDR3 protein: CASSSTGPTGNHEQYF
D gene: .; clone size: many; V gene: TRBV30; J gene: TRBJ2-3; CDR3 DNA: TGTGCCTGGAGGTGGCCCTTGGGGGGCGGTAGTACAGATACGCAGTATTTT; CDR3 protein: CAWRWPLGGGSTDTQYF
D gene: .; clone size: .; V gene: TRBV5-1; J gene: TRBJ2-7; CDR3 DNA: TGCGCCAGCAAGGGAGGAAAGGGGTACGAGCAGTACTTC; CDR3 protein: CASKGGKGYEQYF
D gene: .; clone size: .; V gene: TRBV5-6; J gene: TRBJ2-4; CDR3 DNA: TGTGCCAGCAGCTTTAGGAGGGTTCTAAACATTCAGTACTTC; CDR3 protein: CASSFRRVLNIQYF
D gene: .; clone size: .; V gene: TRBV3-1; J gene: TRBJ1-2; CDR3 DNA: TGTGCCAGCACCTCCCCCGGGATCTATGGCTACACCTTC; CDR3 protein: CASTSPGIYGYTF
D gene: .; clone size: many; V gene: TRBV4-1; J gene: TRBJ1-1; CDR3 DNA: TGCGCCAGCAGCACCCATGGGGAGCTTGAAGCTTTCTTT; CDR3 protein: CASSTHGELEAFF
D gene: .; clone size: .; V gene: TRBV24-1; J gene: TRBJ2-1; CDR3 DNA: TGTGCCACCAGTGATGGGGCAGGGTCACTCTCTCACAATGAGCAGTTCTTC; CDR3 protein: CATSDGAGSLSHNEQFF
D gene: TRBD2; clone size: .; V gene: TRBV4-1; J gene: TRBJ2-4; CDR3 DNA: TGCGCCAGCAGCCAAGATTCCAGCGGGGGGCGCAACCGTTACAAAAACATTCAGTACTTC; CDR3 protein: CASSQDSSGGRNRYKNIQYF
D gene: .; clone size: few; V gene: TRBV7-9; J gene: TRBJ2-1; CDR3 DNA: TGTGCCAGCAGCTTAGTCGTTGTGACGGGGGGCCGATCCTACAATGAGCAGTTCTTC; CDR3 protein: CASSLVVVTGGRSYNEQFF
D gene: .; clone size: many; V gene: TRBV5-1; J gene: TRBJ1-2; CDR3 DNA: TGCGCCAGCAGACTCCTGACAATGGCTGGCTACACCTTC; CDR3 protein: CASRLLTMAGYTF
D gene: .; clone size: many; V gene: TRBV9; J gene: TRBJ1-1; CDR3 DNA: TGTGCCAGCAGCGTATCGACAGCCATGAACACTGAAGCTTTCTTT; CDR3 protein: CASSVSTAMNTEAFF
D gene: TRBD1; clone size: .; V gene: TRBV5-5; J gene: TRBJ2-3; CDR3 DNA: TGTGCCAGCAGCTCCCTTAGGGGACAGTCGGGTACGCAGTATTTT; CDR3 protein: CASSSLRGQSGTQYF
D gene: TRBD1; clone size: few; V gene: TRBV3-1; J gene: TRBJ1-5; CDR3 DNA: TGTGCCAGCAGCCAGGACAGGATGCAGCCCCAGCATTTT; CDR3 protein: CASSQDRMQPQHF
D gene: .; clone size: .; V gene: TRBV20-1; J gene: TRBJ2-3; CDR3 DNA: TGCAGTGCTAGGATACTAGGCACAGATACGCAGTATTTT; CDR3 protein: CSARILGTDTQYF
D gene: TRBD2; clone size: many; V gene: TRBV20-1; J gene: TRBJ2-7; CDR3 DNA: TGCAGTGCTAGCATCAGCGGGATGGGTTACGAGCAGTACTTC; CDR3 protein: CSASISGMGYEQYF
D gene: .; clone size: few; V gene: TRBV24-1; J gene: TRBJ2-3; CDR3 DNA: TGTGCCACCAGTGATTTAGGGACATCCACAGATACGCAGTATTTT; CDR3 protein: CATSDLGTSTDTQYF
D gene: .; clone size: .; V gene: TRBV20-1; J gene: TRBJ1-1; CDR3 DNA: TGCAGTGCTAGGAATTTCGATAAAGGAACTGAAGCTTTCTTT; CDR3 protein: CSARNFDKGTEAFF
D gene: .; clone size: many; V gene: TRBV12-3/TRBV12-4; J gene: TRBJ2-5; CDR3 DNA: TGTGCCAGCAGTACCAGTGAAGAGACCCAGTACTTC; CDR3 protein: CASSTSEETQYF
D gene: .; clone size: many; V gene: TRBV9; J gene: TRBJ1-2; CDR3 DNA: TGTGCCAGCAGCGTAGAGGGCAGAAGTTATGGCTACACCTTC; CDR3 protein: CASSVEGRSYGYTF
D gene: .; clone size: many; V gene: TRBV12-3/TRBV12-4; J gene: TRBJ2-2; CDR3 DNA: TGTGCCAGCTCGCCGACAGACCGAGGGACCGGGGAGCTGTTTTTT; CDR3 protein: CASSPTDRGTGELFF
D gene: .; clone size: few; V gene: TRBV2; J gene: TRBJ2-1; CDR3 DNA: TGTGCCAGCAGTGAATTTTCTGAGCAGTTCTTC; CDR3 protein: CASSEFSEQFF
D gene: .; clone size: few; V gene: TRBV21-1; J gene: TRBJ2-5; CDR3 DNA: TGTGCCAGCAACCCCCTTACAGGGTATCCACCGCGGAAACAAGAGACCCAGTACTTC; CDR3 protein: CASNPLTGYPPRKQETQYF
D gene: .; clone size: many; V gene: TRBV12-3/TRBV12-4; J gene: TRBJ2-1; CDR3 DNA: TGTGCCAGCAGTTTATTTGGGGTCTGGGGGCAGTTCTTC; CDR3 protein: CASSLFGVWGQFF
D gene: TRBD1; clone size: .; V gene: TRBV2; J gene: TRBJ1-3; CDR3 DNA: TGTGCCAGCAGGGGCGATCCGGGACAGGGAAGAGGCACCATATATTTT; CDR3 protein: CASRGDPGQGRGTIYF
D gene: TRBD2; clone size: few; V gene: TRBV5-1; J gene: TRBJ2-7; CDR3 DNA: TGCGCCAGCAGCTTGGCCGGGACTAGCGTCTACGAGCAGTACTTC; CDR3 protein: CASSLAGTSVYEQYF
D gene: TRBD2; clone size: few; V gene: TRBV12-5; J gene: TRBJ2-3; CDR3 DNA: TGTGCTAGTGGTTTGGGGACTAGCTCTACTAGCACAGATACGCAGTATTTT; CDR3 protein: CASGLGTSSTSTDTQYF
D gene: TRBD1; clone size: .; V gene: TRBV12-3/TRBV12-4; J gene: TRBJ1-1; CDR3 DNA: TGTGCCAGCAAGGGAACAGGGGGCATCCCTGAAGCTTTCTTT; CDR3 protein: CASKGTGGIPEAFF
D gene: .; clone size: many; V gene: TRBV30; J gene: TRBJ1-1; CDR3 DNA: TGTGCCTGGATGGGCTATGGGGGCACTGAAGCTTTCTTT; CDR3 protein: CAWMGYGGTEAFF
D gene: .; clone size: .; V gene: TRBV18; J gene: TRBJ2-5; CDR3 DNA: TGTGCCAGCTCACCACCCAAGCAGACCTACCAAGAGACCCAGTACTTC; CDR3 protein: CASSPPKQTYQETQYF
D gene: .; clone size: many; V gene: TRBV24-1; J gene: TRBJ2-7; CDR3 DNA: TGTGCCACCAGTGACTCGGGACGGGGAACGGACGAGCAGTACTTC; CDR3 protein: CATSDSGRGTDEQYF
D gene: .; clone size: many; V gene: TRBV7-6; J gene: TRBJ2-3; CDR3 DNA: TGTGCCAGCAGCCCAACCTCCATTTACAGCACAGATACGCAGTATTTT; CDR3 protein: CASSPTSIYSTDTQYF
D gene: .; clone size: few; V gene: TRBV7-9; J gene: TRBJ1-2; CDR3 DNA: TGTGCCAGCAGCCTCGGTAAAGCTAACTATGGCTACACCTTC; CDR3 protein: CASSLGKANYGYTF
D gene: TRBD1; clone size: many; V gene: TRBV4-2; J gene: TRBJ1-6; CDR3 DNA: TGTGCCAGCAGCCTTACAGGGGATAATTCACCCCTCCACTTT; CDR3 protein: CASSLTGDNSPLHF
D gene: .; clone size: .; V gene: TRBV7-3; J gene: TRBJ2-2; CDR3 DNA: TGTGCCAGCAGCTTACAGCCACCGGGCTCCGGGGAGCTGTTTTTT; CDR3 protein: CASSLQPPGSGELFF
D gene: .; clone size: many; V gene: TRBV5-1; J gene: TRBJ1-1; CDR3 DNA: TGCGCCAGCAGCTTGGACGAAGGGAAGACTGAAGCTTTCTTT; CDR3 protein: CASSLDEGKTEAFF
D gene: .; clone size: .; V gene: TRBV12-3/TRBV12-4; J gene: TRBJ2-1; CDR3 DNA: TGTGCCAGCAGTTTACTCGATGGGGAGCAGTTCTTC; CDR3 protein: CASSLLDGEQFF
D gene: .; clone size: few; V gene: TRBV7-9; J gene: TRBJ2-3; CDR3 DNA: TGTGCCAGCAGCTCGAGACCAGATACGCAGTATTTT; CDR3 protein: CASSSRPDTQYF
D gene: TRBD1; clone size: .; V gene: TRBV7-8; J gene: TRBJ2-5; CDR3 DNA: TGTGCCAGCAGCTCGGACAGGGTGGAGACCCAGTACTTC; CDR3 protein: CASSSDRVETQYF
D gene: .; clone size: .; V gene: TRBV7-9; J gene: TRBJ2-3; CDR3 DNA: TGTGCCAGCAGCTTTCCTGCTAGCTTAGGTGGAGATACGCAGTATTTT; CDR3 protein: CASSFPASLGGDTQYF
D gene: .; clone size: many; V gene: TRBV5-1; J gene: TRBJ1-1; CDR3 DNA: TGCGCCAGCAGCTTGGATCCGGGGGTCACTGAAGCTTTCTTT; CDR3 protein: CASSLDPGVTEAFF
D gene: .; clone size: .; V gene: TRBV6-2/TRBV6-3; J gene: TRBJ2-3; CDR3 DNA: TGTGCCAGCAGCCGACTCCAGACGGGGGCAGATACGCAGTATTTT; CDR3 protein: CASSRLQTGADTQYF